These 3 T cell receptor beta chains were sequenced from one sample in a study of CD8 T cells in ankylosing spondylitis. TCRdb itself ran the 5' RACE reads through MiXCR, one entry per CDR3 protein. The data show about 170,000 distinct CDR3 sequences, around 17% seen once. What was sequenced was blood, either unsorted or a sorted T cell fraction (not recorded which). The receptors shown here come from a male donor with ankylosing spondylitis or in good health (not recorded which).

The chain is built from TRBV20-1 and TRBJ2-3; tentative D call: TRBD2 (6 bases). This CDR3 is built from 15 residues. Per the germline V gene, CDR1 is DFQATT and CDR2 is SNEGSKA (reference sequence). Trimming took off 6 bases at V and 2 bases at J, with 18 bases between the two ends. In DNA, the CDR3 is TGCAGTGCCACCCCCCGGGGACTCAACACAGATACGCAGTATTTT. It is translated as CSATPRGLNTDTQYF.

The rearrangement links TRBV30 to TRBJ2-1; 10 bases agree with TRBD1. The CDR3 has 14 residues. Per germline, CDR1 GTSNPN and CDR2 SVGIG (reference sequence). After removal of 1 base from V and 5 bases from J, the junction contained 2 bases not matched to a gene. DNA for the CDR3: TGTGCCTGGAGTGCAGGGACAGGGGACAATGAGCAGTTCTTC. It specifies CAWSAGTGDNEQFF.

V is TRBV5-1 and J is TRBJ1-5; D not resolved. Germline CDR1 and CDR2: SGHRS and YFSETQ. V lost 1 base and J lost 0, with 11 bases in between. CDR3 length: 16 amino acids. The chain's CDR3 is CASSLYPQTSNQPQHF. In DNA form, the CDR3 reads TGCGCCAGCAGCTTGTATCCGCAGACTAGCAATCAGCCCCAGCATTTT.